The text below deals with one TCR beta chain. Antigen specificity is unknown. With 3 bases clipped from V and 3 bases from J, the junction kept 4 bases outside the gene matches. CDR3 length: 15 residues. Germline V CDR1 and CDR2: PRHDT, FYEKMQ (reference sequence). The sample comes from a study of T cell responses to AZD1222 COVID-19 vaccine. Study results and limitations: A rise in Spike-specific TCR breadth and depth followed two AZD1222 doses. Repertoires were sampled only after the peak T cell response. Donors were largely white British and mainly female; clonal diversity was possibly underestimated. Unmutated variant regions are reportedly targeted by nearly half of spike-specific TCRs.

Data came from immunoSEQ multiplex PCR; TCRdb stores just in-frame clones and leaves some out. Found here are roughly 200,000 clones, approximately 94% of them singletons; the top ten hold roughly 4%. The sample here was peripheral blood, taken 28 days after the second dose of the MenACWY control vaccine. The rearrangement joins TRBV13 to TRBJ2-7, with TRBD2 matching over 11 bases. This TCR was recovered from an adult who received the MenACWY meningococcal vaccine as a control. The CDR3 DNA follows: TGTGCCAGCAGCTTCATTACTAGCGGGAGCTACGAGCAGTACTTC. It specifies CASSFITSGSYEQYF.